Below are 12 T cell receptor beta chains sequenced from a single sample in a study of cytomegalovirus exposure and HLA in healthy donors. The primer mix had 60 Vbeta and 13 Jbeta primers. Profiling relied on immunoSEQ multiplex PCR, and the TCRdb table lists in-frame clones only, not all of them. The profile shows some 130,000 clones, around two thirds of them singletons. Source material: PBMCs. The receptor set was obtained from a human donor in good health.

The chain combines TRBV27 with TRBJ2-1, with no clear D. The ends were cut back, 3 bases at V and 0 bases at J, with 18 bases in the middle. From germline, CDR1 is MNHEY and CDR2 SMNVEV (reference sequence). This CDR3 is 18 amino acids long. CDR3 coding DNA: TGTGCCAGCAGTTTTGGGCAATCTCCTTATAGCTCCTACAATGAGCAGTTCTTC. As protein: CASSFGQSPYSSYNEQFF.

A few counts support this clone. The rearrangement joins TRBV30 to TRBJ2-7; weak D call: TRBD2 (6 bases). V was pared by 5 bases and J by 3 bases, with 20 bases between. Looked up from germline, CDR1 is GTSNPN and CDR2 is SVGIG (reference sequence). The CDR3 length is 15 residues. In DNA, the CDR3 is TGTGCCTGGGTGCGGGGCAGGCATACCAACTACGAGCAGTACTTC. It specifies CAWVRGRHTNYEQYF.

This clone was seen a handful of times. This chain uses TRBV4-3 with TRBJ1-1, with 8 bases matching TRBD1. Unmatched junction bases numbered 10, after V lost 6 bases and J lost 4 bases. CDR1 and CDR2 from the germline V gene are LGHNA and YSLEER. The CDR3 is 15 amino acids. CDR3 sequence (DNA): TGCGCCAGCAGTCGGACACAGGGGGTGGGCACTGAAGCTTTCTTT. Its protein product is CASSRTQGVGTEAFF.

The chain couples TRBV4-1 to TRBJ1-3; D is perhaps TRBD1 (5 bases). The V gene lost 1 base and the J gene lost 2 bases, with 15 bases spanning the gap. This CDR3 has 17 residues. Per germline, CDR1 MGHRA and CDR2 YSYEKL. This CDR3 is CASSQVGGAGAGNTIYF. CDR3 bases: TGCGCCAGCAGCCAAGTGGGCGGGGCCGGAGCTGGAAACACCATATATTTT.

The V and J genes are TRBV19 and TRBJ1-1, with 10 nucleotides matching TRBD1. V lost 1 base, J lost 6 bases, and 5 bases stayed unmatched. From germline, CDR1 is LNHDA and CDR2 SQIVND (reference sequence). This CDR3 is 15 amino acids long. DNA for the CDR3: TGTGCCAGTAGTATAGGGGGGACAGGGGACGCTGAAGCTTTCTTT. Translated: CASSIGGTGDAEAFF. The complete variable domain, with remaining parts taken from reference TRBV19 and TRBJ1-1, reads DGGITQSPKYLFRKEGQNVTLSCEQNLNHDAMYWYRQDPGQGLRLIYYSQIVNDFQKGDIAEGYSVSREKKESFPLTVTSAQKNPTAFYLCASSIGGTGDAEAFFGQGTRLTVV.

The chain is built from TRBV7-2 and TRBJ2-1; 14 positions match TRBD2. Germline V gives CDR1 SGHTA, CDR2 FQGNSA. The CDR3 consists of 18 residues. Unmatched junction bases numbered 13, after V lost 4 bases and J lost 8 bases. The CDR3 loop is CASSSIPTGTSGGYEQFF. The CDR3 DNA reads TGTGCCAGCAGCTCGATACCTACCGGGACTAGCGGGGGCTATGAGCAGTTCTTC.

This chain uses TRBV6-4 with TRBJ1-1; D gene ambiguous. CDR1 is MRHNA and CDR2 is SNTAGT in the germline V gene. The CDR3 loop spans 13 amino acids. Deletions cut 4 bases from V and 2 bases from J, with 8 bases between. CDR3 in DNA: TGTGCCAGCAGTGTAAGTGGCAACACTGAAGCTTTCTTT. Its protein product is CASSVSGNTEAFF.

The gene calls are TRBV19 and TRBJ2-7; D gene ambiguous. Trimming took off 6 bases at V and 0 bases at J, with 12 bases between the two ends. Germline CDR1 LNHDA, CDR2 SQIVND (reference sequence). CDR3 length equals 14 residues. The CDR3 sequence: CASSLSVSSYEQYF. The CDR3 nucleotides are TGTGCCAGTAGCCTCAGCGTCAGCTCCTACGAGCAGTACTTC.

The chain recombines TRBV7-9 with TRBJ1-5, with unresolved D. Germline CDR1 and CDR2: SEHNR and FQNEAQ (reference sequence). The CDR3 runs 14 residues. V shed 4 bases and J shed 7 bases, with 14 bases lying between them. CDR3 region: CASSYDTPGQPQHF. CDR3 bases: TGTGCCAGCAGCTACGACACTCCCGGCCAGCCCCAGCATTTT.

This clone was detected only a few times. The chain carries TRBV7-3 and TRBJ2-3; TRBD2 matches 9 bases. The CDR3 totals 16 residues. CDR1 is SGHTA and CDR2 is FQGTGA in the germline V gene. V lost 5 bases to trimming and J lost 2 bases; unmatched junction nucleotides: 8. The chain's CDR3 is CASSPRIAGDTDTQYF. Here the CDR3 DNA reads TGTGCCAGCAGCCCGAGAATAGCGGGGGACACAGATACGCAGTATTTT.

The chain uses TRBV27 and TRBJ2-2; TRBD2 might be the D (7 bases). CDR3 length: 13 amino acids. Deletions cut 6 bases from V and 9 bases from J, with 14 bases between. From germline, CDR1 is MNHEY and CDR2 SMNVEV (reference sequence). This CDR3 reads CASRTGGSRELFF. DNA of the CDR3: TGTGCCAGCAGGACAGGCGGGAGCCGGGAGCTGTTTTTT.

V is TRBV11-3 and J is TRBJ1-1, with D tentatively TRBD1 (6 bases). Trimming took off 7 bases at V and 2 bases at J, with 11 bases between the two ends. This CDR3 is built from 13 residues. The germline V gene encodes CDR1 SGHNT and CDR2 YENEEA. The CDR3 sequence is CASTAGDNTEAFF. CDR3 bases: TGTGCCAGCACGGCAGGGGATAACACTGAAGCTTTCTTT. Using reference TRBV11-3 and TRBJ1-1 for the parts outside the CDR3, the full variable domain is EAGVVQSPRYKIIEKKQPVAFWCNPISGHNTLYWYLQNLGQGPELLIRYENEEAVDDSQLPKDRFSAERLKGVDSTLKIQPAELGDSAVYLCASTAGDNTEAFFGQGTRLTVV.